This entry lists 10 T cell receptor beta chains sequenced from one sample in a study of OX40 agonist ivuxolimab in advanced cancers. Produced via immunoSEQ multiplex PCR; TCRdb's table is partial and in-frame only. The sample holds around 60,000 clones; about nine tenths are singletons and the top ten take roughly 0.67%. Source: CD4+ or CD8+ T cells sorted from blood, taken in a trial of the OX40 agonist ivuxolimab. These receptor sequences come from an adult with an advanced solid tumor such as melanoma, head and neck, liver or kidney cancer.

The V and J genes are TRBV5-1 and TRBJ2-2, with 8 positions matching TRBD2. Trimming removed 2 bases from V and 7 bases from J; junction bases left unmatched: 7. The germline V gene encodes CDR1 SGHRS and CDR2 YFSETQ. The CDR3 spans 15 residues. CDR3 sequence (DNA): TGCGCCAGCAGCTTTCGGGGGACTAGGGGCGGGGAGCTGTTTTTT. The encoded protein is CASSFRGTRGGELFF.

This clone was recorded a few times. DNA of the CDR3: TGTGCCAGCAGCTCCCCCGGGGGTAGGGTATACGAGCAGTACTTC. This translates into CASSSPGGRVYEQYF. The rearrangement joins TRBV11-2 to TRBJ2-7, with a tentative D call TRBD2 (6 bases). The CDR3 contains 15 residues. V lost 4 bases and J lost 4, with 17 bases in between. Germline loops: CDR1 SGHAT, CDR2 FQNNGV.

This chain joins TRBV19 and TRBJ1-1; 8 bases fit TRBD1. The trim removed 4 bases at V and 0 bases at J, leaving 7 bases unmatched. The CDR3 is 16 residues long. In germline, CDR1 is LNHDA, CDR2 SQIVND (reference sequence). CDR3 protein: CASSTRTGIMNTEAFF. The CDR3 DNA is TGTGCCAGTAGTACGAGGACAGGGATTATGAACACTGAAGCTTTCTTT.

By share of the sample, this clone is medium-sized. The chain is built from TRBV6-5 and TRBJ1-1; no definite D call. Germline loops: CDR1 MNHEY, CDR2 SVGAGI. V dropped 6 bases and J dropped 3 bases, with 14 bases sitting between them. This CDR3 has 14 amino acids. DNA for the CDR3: TGTGCCAGCAGCCAAGACCCAGAATACACTGAAGCTTTCTTT. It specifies CASSQDPEYTEAFF.

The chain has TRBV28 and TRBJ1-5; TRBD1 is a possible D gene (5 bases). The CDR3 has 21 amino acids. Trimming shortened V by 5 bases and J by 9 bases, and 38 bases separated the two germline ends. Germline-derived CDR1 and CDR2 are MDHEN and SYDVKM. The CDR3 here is CASSPRRGGVRSSHTGRPQHF. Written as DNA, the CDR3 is TGTGCCAGCAGTCCCCGTAGAGGAGGGGTCAGGAGTTCACACACAGGCCGGCCCCAGCATTTT.

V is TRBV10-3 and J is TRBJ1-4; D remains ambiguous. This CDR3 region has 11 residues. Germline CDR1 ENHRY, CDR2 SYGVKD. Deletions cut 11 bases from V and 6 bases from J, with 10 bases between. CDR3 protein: CAASDDEKLFF. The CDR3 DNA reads TGTGCCGCCAGCGACGATGAAAAACTGTTTTTT.

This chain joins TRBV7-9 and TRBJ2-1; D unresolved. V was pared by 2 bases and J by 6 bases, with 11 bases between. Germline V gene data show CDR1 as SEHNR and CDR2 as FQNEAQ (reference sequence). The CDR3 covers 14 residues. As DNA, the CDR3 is TGTGCCAGCAGCTTAAATCCCCCAGGCAATGAGCAGTTCTTC. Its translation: CASSLNPPGNEQFF.

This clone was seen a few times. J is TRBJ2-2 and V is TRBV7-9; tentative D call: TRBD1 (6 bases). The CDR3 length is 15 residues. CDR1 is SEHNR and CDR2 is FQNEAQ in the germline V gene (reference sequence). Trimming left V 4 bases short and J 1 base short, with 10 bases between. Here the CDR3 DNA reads TGTGCCAGCAGCTCCGACAGGAAGAACACCGGGGAGCTGTTTTTT. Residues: CASSSDRKNTGELFF.

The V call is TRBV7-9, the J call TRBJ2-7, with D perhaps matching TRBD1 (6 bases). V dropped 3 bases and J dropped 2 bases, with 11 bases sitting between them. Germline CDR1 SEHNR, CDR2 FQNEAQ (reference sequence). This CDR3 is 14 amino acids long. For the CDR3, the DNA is TGTGCCAGCAGCTTGAAAGGGGGTCCCTACGAGCAGTACTTC. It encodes CASSLKGGPYEQYF. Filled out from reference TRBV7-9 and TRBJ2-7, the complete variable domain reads DTGVSQNPRHKITKRGQNVTFRCDPISEHNRLYWYRQTLGQGPEFLTYFQNEAQLEKSRLLSDRFSAERPKGSFSTLEIQRTEQGDSAMYLCASSLKGGPYEQYFGPGTRLTVT.

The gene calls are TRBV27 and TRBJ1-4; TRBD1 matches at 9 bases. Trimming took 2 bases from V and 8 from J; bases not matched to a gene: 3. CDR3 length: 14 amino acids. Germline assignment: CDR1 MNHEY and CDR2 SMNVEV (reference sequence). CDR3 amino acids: CASSLGTGREKLFF. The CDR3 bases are TGTGCCAGCAGTTTAGGGACAGGGAGAGAAAAACTGTTTTTT.